A selection of T cell receptor beta chains follows, all from one sample in a study of blood T cell repertoires in COVID-19. The assay was immunoSEQ multiplex PCR, and TCRdb's table has in-frame clones only and misses some. The sample consists of a few hundred thousand clones, 88% of them appearing once. Sequencing was done on a sample of peripheral blood. These receptors all stem from a woman in her twenties or thirties with COVID-19, enrolled during active disease. Both conserved end residues are part of each CDR3. A D gene is named only where the DNA matches it firmly. Clone size is stated in some rows and not others, as once, few, many or a class when expanded.

cdr3_aa cdr3_nt j_call clone_size v_call d_call
CASKYLAGSYNEQFF TGTGCCAGCAAATATCTAGCAGGCTCCTACAATGAGCAGTTCTTC TRBJ2-1 NA TRBV6-5 NA
CASSVDTSTDTQYF TGTGCCAGCAGCGTAGATACAAGCACAGATACGCAGTATTTT TRBJ2-3 NA TRBV9 NA
CASSFDRGRAYEQYF TGTGCCAGCAGCTTTGACAGGGGGCGAGCCTACGAGCAGTACTTC TRBJ2-7 NA TRBV5-6 TRBD1
CASRATEAFF TGTGCCAGCAGGGCCACTGAAGCTTTCTTT TRBJ1-1 NA TRBV6-5 NA
CASSIRGTGYEQYF TGTGCCAGTAGTATTAGGGGCACCGGCTACGAGCAGTACTTC TRBJ2-7 once TRBV19 NA
CASSLLWEKPEAFF TGTGCCAGCAGCTTACTATGGGAGAAACCTGAAGCTTTCTTT TRBJ1-1 NA TRBV7-2 NA
CASSSWDRVNNSPLHF TGTGCCAGCAGCTCCTGGGACAGGGTGAATAATTCACCCCTCCACTTT TRBJ1-6 NA TRBV11-2 TRBD1
CASSLDGGGYGYTF TGCGCCAGCAGCTTGGACGGTGGCGGCTATGGCTACACCTTC TRBJ1-2 NA TRBV5-1 NA
CASSLGRRAGWPQHF TGTGCCAGTAGTCTCGGACGTAGGGCGGGGTGGCCCCAGCATTTT TRBJ1-5 few TRBV19 NA
CAISENLRTGGEQYF TGTGCCATCAGTGAAAATCTTCGGACAGGCGGCGAGCAGTACTTC TRBJ2-7 NA TRBV10-3 TRBD1
CASSPTAGLYNSPLHF TGCGCCAGCAGCCCCACGGCAGGGCTTTATAATTCACCCCTCCACTTT TRBJ1-6 NA TRBV5-1 NA